The 12 T cell receptor beta chains in this list originate from one sample, sequenced in a study of graft-versus-host responses after intestinal transplantation. No antigen is known for these receptors. Repertoires were generated with immunoSEQ multiplex PCR, while TCRdb's copy carries only in-frame clones and drops some. This sample yields 20,000 to 25,000 clones, of which about four fifths are seen a single time; 0.8% to 0.95% belongs to the top ten. Sequenced material: unstimulated CD8+ T cells sorted from spleen or lymph node cells, taken before transplant. Source of these receptors: a human donor who was the organ donor for an intestinal transplant.

The gene calls are TRBV6-1 and TRBJ2-5; 9 nucleotides agree with TRBD1. V gave up 4 bases and J gave up 5 bases; unmatched junction bases: 5. The CDR3 spans 14 residues. Germline values: CDR1 MNHNS, CDR2 SASEGT. This CDR3 reads CASSARDREETQYF. The CDR3 bases are TGTGCCAGCAGTGCCCGGGACAGGGAGGAGACCCAGTACTTC.

This chain connects TRBV11-2 to TRBJ2-7; D might be TRBD1 (6 bases). Germline V CDR1 and CDR2: SGHAT, FQNNGV. This CDR3 is built from 12 residues. The ends were cut back, 3 bases at V and 5 bases at J, with 8 bases in the middle. The CDR3 DNA sequence: TGTGCCAGCAGCTTTTACAGGGACGAGCAGTACTTC. It specifies CASSFYRDEQYF.

The chain is built from TRBV6-5 and TRBJ2-7; TRBD1 agrees at 7 bases. Germline V gene lookup returns CDR1 MNHEY and CDR2 SVGAGI. Losses at the gene ends were 4 bases for V and 0 bases for J; bases not matched to a gene: 0. This CDR3 spans 13 amino acids. The CDR3 spells CASSSGGSYEQYF. As DNA, the CDR3 is TGTGCCAGCAGTTCAGGGGGCTCCTACGAGCAGTACTTC.

The gene calls are TRBV29-1 and TRBJ1-2; 7 bases align to TRBD1. The CDR3 runs to 15 residues. V was pared by 3 bases and J by 1 base, with 8 bases of the junction left unmatched. CDR1 and CDR2 (germline): SQVTM, ANQGSEA. The CDR3 nucleotides read TGCAGCGTTGAGGGGGACAGAGCAAATAACTATGGCTACACCTTC. It yields the protein CSVEGDRANNYGYTF.

The J gene is TRBJ1-2, the V gene TRBV5-6, with 9 positions matching TRBD1. In germline, CDR1 is SGHDT, CDR2 YYEEEE. The CDR3 is 18 residues long. After removal of 0 bases from V and 5 bases from J, the junction contained 14 bases not matched to a gene. The CDR3 nucleotides read TGTGCCAGCAGCTTGGAGGGACAGGGTACACCGGATCCTTATGGCTACACCTTC. Protein sequence: CASSLEGQGTPDPYGYTF.

The chain recombines TRBV10-2 with TRBJ2-3; 10 bases align to TRBD2. V dropped 6 bases and J dropped 2; count of bases not matched to a gene: 23. Germline V gene sequence: CDR1 WSHSY, CDR2 SAAADI. This CDR3 has 21 residues. CDR3 DNA sequence: TGCGCCAGCAGCGTTAGCGGGGGGCCCGTAAGGACCCAAGAAACCACAGATACGCAGTATTTT. Its protein is CASSVSGGPVRTQETTDTQYF.

The chain couples TRBV11-2 to TRBJ1-2; TRBD1 might be the D (5 bases). CDR3 size: 14 residues. V dropped 2 bases and J dropped 4 bases, with 11 bases sitting between them. Germline loops: CDR1 SGHAT, CDR2 FQNNGV. CDR3 amino acids: CASSLRAGTYGYTF. CDR3 nucleotide sequence: TGTGCCAGCAGCTTACGGGCAGGGACCTATGGCTACACCTTC.

This clone was counted a few times. V is TRBV2 and J is TRBJ1-1, with 10 bases identical to TRBD1. The germline gives CDR1 SNHLY, CDR2 FYNNEI. CDR3 length equals 16 residues. The V segment lost 6 bases and the J segment 3 bases; nucleotides outside the gene matches: 10. The CDR3, as DNA: TGTGCCAGCAGCTACGACAGGGGGCTGGGGCACACTGAAGCTTTCTTT. Encoded protein: CASSYDRGLGHTEAFF.

This clone came up once. V and J are TRBV7-9 and TRBJ2-2; the D is unclear. CDR1 is SEHNR, CDR2 FQNEAQ, per germline (reference sequence). This CDR3 region has 13 residues. V was pared by 6 bases and J by 0 bases, with 5 bases between. CDR3 sequence reads: CASRNPNTGELFF. CDR3 nucleotides: TGTGCCAGCAGGAACCCGAACACCGGGGAGCTGTTTTTT.

The rearrangement uses TRBV18 and TRBJ1-1; the D gene is possibly TRBD1 (5 bases). This CDR3 has 16 amino acids. The germline V gene encodes CDR1 KGHSH and CDR2 LQKENI. V was clipped by 3 bases and J by 7 bases, with 21 bases between them. The CDR3 region has the DNA TGTGCCAGCTCACCCACAAGGGGCGAGGGAGGGTTTGAAGCTTTCTTT. Translating it yields CASSPTRGEGGFEAFF. The complete variable domain, with remaining parts taken from reference TRBV18 and TRBJ1-1, reads NAGVMQNPRHLVRRRGQEARLRCSPMKGHSHVYWYRQLPEEGLKFMVYLQKENIIDESGMPKERFSAEFPKEGPSILRIQQVVRGDSAAYFCASSPTRGEGGFEAFFGQGTRLTVV.

The chain uses TRBV27 and TRBJ1-1, with 8 bases identical to TRBD1. This CDR3 spans 15 amino acids. The V and J ends lost 5 bases and 11 bases, in that order; junction bases with no gene match: 16. The germline V gene encodes CDR1 MNHEY and CDR2 SMNVEV (reference sequence). The CDR3 reads CASSPYRDRSSWAFF. CDR3 coding DNA: TGTGCCAGCAGTCCGTACCGGGACAGGAGCTCCTGGGCTTTCTTT.

V gene TRBV15 combines with J gene TRBJ2-5, with TRBD2 matching over 11 bases. Germline V lookup: CDR1 LNHNV, CDR2 YYDKDF (reference sequence). V lost 3 bases to trimming and J lost 4 bases; unmatched junction nucleotides: 13. The CDR3 runs to 18 residues. CDR3 coding DNA: TGTGCCACCAGCAGTAGGGTTTTCCTAGCGGGAGGACCAGAGACCCAGTACTTC. It codes for CATSSRVFLAGGPETQYF.